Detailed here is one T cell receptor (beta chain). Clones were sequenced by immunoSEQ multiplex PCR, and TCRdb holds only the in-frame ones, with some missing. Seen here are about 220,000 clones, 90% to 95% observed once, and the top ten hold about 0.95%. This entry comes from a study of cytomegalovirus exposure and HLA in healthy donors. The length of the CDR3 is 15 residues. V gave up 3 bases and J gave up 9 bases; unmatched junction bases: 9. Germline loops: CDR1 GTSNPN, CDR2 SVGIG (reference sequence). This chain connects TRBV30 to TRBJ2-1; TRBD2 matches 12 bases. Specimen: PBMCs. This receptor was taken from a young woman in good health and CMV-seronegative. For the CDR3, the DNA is TGTGCCTGGAGAAGGGCTAGCGGGAGGGCAGGTGAGCAGTTCTTC. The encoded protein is CAWRRASGRAGEQFF. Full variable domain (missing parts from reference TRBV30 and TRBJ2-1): SQTIHQWPATLVQPVGSPLSLECTVEGTSNPNLYWYRQAAGRGLQLLFYSVGIGQISSEVPQNLSASRPQDRQFILSSKKLLLSDSGFYLCAWRRASGRAGEQFFGPGTRLTVL.